This passage covers 10 T cell receptor beta chains from one sample sequenced in a study of cytomegalovirus exposure and HLA in healthy donors. It was with 60 Vbeta and 13 Jbeta primers that the PCR ran. Clones were sequenced by immunoSEQ multiplex PCR, and TCRdb holds only the in-frame ones, with some missing. The sample shows about 120,000 clones, about 83% of them seen only once. The sample was PBMCs. All receptors come from a woman aged 40 to 55 in good health and CMV-seropositive.

This clone was seen once. This sequence joins TRBV18 and TRBJ2-2; no clear D. Trimming took off 3 bases at V and 4 bases at J, with 18 bases between the two ends. The CDR3 covers 17 residues. Germline V gene lookup returns CDR1 KGHSH and CDR2 LQKENI. The chain's CDR3 is CASSPIPPQVATGELFF. The CDR3 DNA follows: TGTGCCAGCTCACCGATTCCACCTCAGGTGGCCACCGGGGAGCTGTTTTTT.

V and J are TRBV6-6 and TRBJ2-7; TRBD2 might be the D (5 bases). V lost 3 bases and J 4 bases, leaving 16 bases between the germline ends. CDR1 and CDR2 from the germline V gene are MNHNY and SVGAGI (reference sequence). The CDR3 totals 15 residues. The chain's CDR3 is CASSYSPVRGYEQYF. The CDR3 region has the DNA TGTGCCAGCAGTTATTCCCCCGTAAGAGGGTACGAGCAGTACTTC.

The rearrangement joins TRBV13 to TRBJ2-7, with TRBD2 matching over 13 bases. V shed 5 bases and J 12 bases; nucleotides not matched to a gene: 10. CDR3 length: 14 amino acids. Germline V CDR1 and CDR2: PRHDT, FYEKMQ (reference sequence). The DNA of the CDR3 is TGTGCCAGCAGCCCTCGGACTAGCGGGAGTTTGGTGTACTTC. Amino acids: CASSPRTSGSLVYF.

The gene calls are TRBV10-1 and TRBJ2-3; possible D gene TRBD1, 5 bases. The CDR3 is 14 amino acids. Per the germline V gene, CDR1 is WNHNN and CDR2 is SYGVQD (reference sequence). With 5 bases removed from V and 5 bases from J, the gap between germline ends came to 14 bases. CDR3 region: CASSSQGFGDTQYF. CDR3 DNA sequence: TGCGCCAGCAGTTCTCAGGGATTCGGAGATACGCAGTATTTT.

The count of this clone is one. This chain connects TRBV2 to TRBJ1-1, with TRBD1 identical over 9 bases. Unmatched junction bases numbered 14, after V lost 11 bases and J lost 10 bases. CDR1 and CDR2 (germline): SNHLY, FYNNEI. The CDR3 sequence is 13 residues long. The CDR3 protein is CAGEERDRAVAFF. The CDR3 region has the DNA TGTGCCGGAGAAGAACGGGACAGGGCGGTAGCTTTCTTT.

Concerning this clone itself: A junction boundary mismatches the germline segment, possibly from a read error. The chain links TRBV28 to TRBJ2-3; the match to TRBD2 covers 9 bases. This CDR3 has 16 residues. Germline V gives CDR1 MDHEN, CDR2 SYDVKM. The CDR3 loop reads CASSLSVAGVVDTQYF. The CDR3 nucleotides are TGTGCCAGTAGTTTATCTGTAGCGGGAGTTGTAGATACGCAGTATTTT. Drawing the rest from reference TRBV28 and TRBJ2-3, the complete variable domain is DVKVTQSSRYLVKRTGEKVFLECVQDMDHENMFWYRQDPGLGLRLIYFSYDVKMKEKGDIPEGYSVSREKKERFSLILESASTNQTSMYLCASSLSVAGVVDTQYFGPGTRLTVL.

The chain recombines TRBV9 with TRBJ2-3; 7 bases fit TRBD2. CDR1 and CDR2 (germline): SGDLS, YYNGEE. Losses at the gene ends were 4 bases for V and 2 bases for J; bases not matched to a gene: 7. The CDR3 runs 15 residues. The CDR3 sequence is CASSTRLAFTDTQYF. The CDR3 coding sequence is TGTGCCAGCAGCACCCGACTAGCCTTCACAGATACGCAGTATTTT.

The chain recombines TRBV28 with TRBJ2-3; 7 bases are shared with TRBD2. The germline V gene has CDR1 MDHEN and CDR2 SYDVKM. There are 13 residues in the CDR3. The junction had 6 bases not matched to a gene; V was cut back by 7 bases and J by 5 bases. CDR3 protein: CASNAGVLDTQYF. The CDR3 nucleotides read TGTGCCAGCAACGCGGGAGTTTTAGATACGCAGTATTTT. Looking up the rest from reference TRBV28 and TRBJ2-3 gives the full variable domain: DVKVTQSSRYLVKRTGEKVFLECVQDMDHENMFWYRQDPGLGLRLIYFSYDVKMKEKGDIPEGYSVSREKKERFSLILESASTNQTSMYLCASNAGVLDTQYFGPGTRLTVL.

A few counts support this clone. V gene TRBV7-6 combines with J gene TRBJ2-5; possibly TRBD1 for D (6 bases). From germline, CDR1 is SGHVS and CDR2 FNYEAQ. The CDR3 covers 13 residues. Trimming left V 4 bases short and J 2 bases short, with 8 bases between. CDR3 bases: TGTGCCAGCAGCTCCGGACAGCAAGAGACCCAGTACTTC. Encoded protein: CASSSGQQETQYF. Based on the CDR3 plus reference TRBV7-6 and TRBJ2-5, the full variable domain is GAGVSQSPRYKVTKRGQDVALRCDPISGHVSLYWYRQALGQGPEFLTYFNYEAQQDKSGLPNDRFSAERPEGSISTLTIQRTEQRDSAMYRCASSSGQQETQYFGPGTRLLVL.

The chain joins TRBV7-8 to TRBJ1-5, with a tentative D call TRBD1 (6 bases). Germline CDR1 and CDR2: SGHVS and FQNEAQ. The CDR3 is 17 amino acids. V dropped 2 bases and J dropped 4 bases, with 18 bases sitting between them. CDR3: CASSLFGGEGGNQPQHF. The DNA for the CDR3 is TGTGCCAGCAGCTTATTCGGGGGGGAAGGGGGAAATCAGCCCCAGCATTTT. Full variable domain (missing parts from reference TRBV7-8 and TRBJ1-5): GAGVSQSPRYKVAKRGQDVALRCDPISGHVSLFWYQQALGQGPEFLTYFQNEAQLDKSGLPSDRFFAERPEGSVSTLKIQRTQQEDSAVYLCASSLFGGEGGNQPQHFGDGTRLSIL.